This is a list of T cell receptor beta chains from one sample in a study of blood T cells in healthy people across ages. TCRdb re-called the 5' RACE reads through MiXCR, storing one row per CDR3 protein. The sample comprises roughly 1,800,000 distinct CDR3 sequences, about 49% of which are singletons, and over 2% rests with the top ten. The sequenced sample consisted of blood. Source of these receptors: a woman aged 40 to 50 in good health. The CDR3 runs from the conserved cysteine through the conserved F or W. The D gene is left open where the match is weak. Clone size is stated in some rows and not others, as once, few, many or a class when expanded.

>TRBJ2-4|-|12|TRBD2|TRBV6-2/TRBV6-3
TGTGCCAGCAGCCCAGCGGGAACCCAGCAGTACTTC
CASSPAGTQQYF
>TRBJ1-5|-|17|-|TRBV4-1
TGCGCCAGCAGCCATGTGCCAGGGCGCCGCCCGGATCAGCCCCAGCATTTT
CASSHVPGRRPDQPQHF
>TRBJ2-4|-|16|-|TRBV20-1
TGCAGTGCTACCTCGATCCAATTACTAGCCAAAAACACTCAGTACTTC
CSATSIQLLAKNTQYF
>TRBJ2-3|-|14|-|TRBV6-5
TGTGCCAGCAGGCCTACAGGGTTTGGAGATACGCAGTATTTT
CASRPTGFGDTQYF
>TRBJ2-1|-|15|-|TRBV9
TGTGCCAGCAGCGTAGCTACTAGCACTCACAATGAGCAGTTCTTC
CASSVATSTHNEQFF
>TRBJ2-7|-|16|-|TRBV12-3/TRBV12-4
TGTGCCAGCAGACGAATTTCTCCGGGACATCACTACGAGCAGTACTTC
CASRRISPGHHYEQYF
>TRBJ2-1|-|15|TRBD2|TRBV25-1
TGTGCCAGCAGTGAACCTAGCGGGGGGTTATTTGAGCAGTTCTTC
CASSEPSGGLFEQFF
>TRBJ2-7|-|15|-|TRBV28
TGTGCCAGCAGCGCCATATTGGACAGAGACTACGAGCAGTACTTC
CASSAILDRDYEQYF
>TRBJ2-3|-|14|-|TRBV3-1
TGTGCCAGCAGCCTCGAATTCCGGGACTCTACGCAGTATTTT
CASSLEFRDSTQYF
>TRBJ2-7|few|16|TRBD1|TRBV27
TGTGCCAGCAGTCCCTCGCAGGGGGCCTATCCCTACGAGCAGTACTTC
CASSPSQGAYPYEQYF
>TRBJ1-6|-|15|-|TRBV21-1
TGTGCCAGTAGCCCGCGGGACATTCATAATTCACCCCTCCACTTT
CASSPRDIHNSPLHF
>TRBJ2-3|-|15|-|TRBV4-1
TGCGCCAGCAGCCAAGGCCCCACTCAGGGAGATACGCAGTATTTT
CASSQGPTQGDTQYF
>TRBJ1-2|few|16|TRBD1|TRBV4-3
TGCGCCAGCAGCCAAGAATTTGCTACGGCAGGGGGTGGCTACACCTTC
CASSQEFATAGGGYTF
>TRBJ1-1|few|13|-|TRBV10-3
TGTGCCATCCGCCGCGGTGAAAACACTGAAGCTTTCTTT
CAIRRGENTEAFF
>TRBJ1-2|-|15|-|TRBV6-5
TGTGCCAGCAGTTACGCCCGTTGGTCCGGGGATGGCTACACCTTC
CASSYARWSGDGYTF
>TRBJ2-7|few|13|-|TRBV20-1
TGCAGTGCTAGGATCTCCGGTGTCTACGAGCAGTACTTC
CSARISGVYEQYF